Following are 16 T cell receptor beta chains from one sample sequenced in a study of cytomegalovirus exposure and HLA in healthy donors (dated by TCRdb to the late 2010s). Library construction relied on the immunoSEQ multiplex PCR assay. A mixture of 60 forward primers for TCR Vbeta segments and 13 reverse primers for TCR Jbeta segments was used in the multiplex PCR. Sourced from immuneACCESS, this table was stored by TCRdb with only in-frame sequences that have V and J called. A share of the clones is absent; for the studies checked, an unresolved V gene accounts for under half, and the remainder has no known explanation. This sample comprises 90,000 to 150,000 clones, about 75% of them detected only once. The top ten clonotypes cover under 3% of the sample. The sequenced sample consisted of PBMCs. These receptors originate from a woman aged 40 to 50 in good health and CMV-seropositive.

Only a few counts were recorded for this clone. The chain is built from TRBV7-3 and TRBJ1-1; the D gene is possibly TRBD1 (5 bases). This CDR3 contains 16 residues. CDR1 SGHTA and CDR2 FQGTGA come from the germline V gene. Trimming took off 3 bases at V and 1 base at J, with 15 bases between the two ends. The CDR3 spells CASSFPGLDKNTEAFF. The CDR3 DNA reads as TGTGCCAGCAGCTTCCCGGGTCTGGACAAGAACACTGAAGCTTTCTTT.

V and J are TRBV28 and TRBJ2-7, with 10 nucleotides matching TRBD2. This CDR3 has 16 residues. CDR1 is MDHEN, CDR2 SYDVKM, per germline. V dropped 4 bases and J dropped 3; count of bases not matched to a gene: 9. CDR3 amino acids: CASSSQLAGGVYEQYF. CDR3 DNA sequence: TGTGCCAGCAGTTCCCAATTAGCGGGAGGCGTCTACGAGCAGTACTTC.

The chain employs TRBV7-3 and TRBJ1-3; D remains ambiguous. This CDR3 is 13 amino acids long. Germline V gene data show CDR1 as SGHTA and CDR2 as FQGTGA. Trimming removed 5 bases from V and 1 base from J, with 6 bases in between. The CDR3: CASSPSSGNTIYF. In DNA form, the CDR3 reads TGTGCCAGCAGCCCCTCTTCTGGAAACACCATATATTTT.

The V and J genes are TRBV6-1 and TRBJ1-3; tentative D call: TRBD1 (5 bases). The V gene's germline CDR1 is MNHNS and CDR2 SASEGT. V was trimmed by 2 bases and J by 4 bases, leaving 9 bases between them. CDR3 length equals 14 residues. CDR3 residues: CASSEQGGGNTIYF. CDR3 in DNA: TGTGCCAGCAGTGAACAGGGAGGAGGAAACACCATATATTTT.

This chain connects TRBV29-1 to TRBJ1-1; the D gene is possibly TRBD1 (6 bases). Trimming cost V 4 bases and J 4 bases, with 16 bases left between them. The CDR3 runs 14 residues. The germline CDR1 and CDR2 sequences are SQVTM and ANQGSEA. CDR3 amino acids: CSVGFRGQGTEAFF. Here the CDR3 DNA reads TGCAGCGTTGGGTTTAGGGGACAAGGCACTGAAGCTTTCTTT.

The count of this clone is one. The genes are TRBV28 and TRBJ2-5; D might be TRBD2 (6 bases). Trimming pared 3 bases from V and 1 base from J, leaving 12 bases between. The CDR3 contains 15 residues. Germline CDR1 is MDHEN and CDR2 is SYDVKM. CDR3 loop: CASSFLQGLQETQYF. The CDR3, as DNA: TGTGCCAGCAGTTTCCTTCAGGGACTCCAAGAGACCCAGTACTTC.

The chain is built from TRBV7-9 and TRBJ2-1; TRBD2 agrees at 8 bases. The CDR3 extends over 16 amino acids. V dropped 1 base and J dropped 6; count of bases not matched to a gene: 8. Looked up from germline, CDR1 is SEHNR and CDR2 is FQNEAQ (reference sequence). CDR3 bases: TGTGCCAGCAGCTTAGTTGGGTGGACTAGCACCAATGAGCAGTTCTTC. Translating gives CASSLVGWTSTNEQFF. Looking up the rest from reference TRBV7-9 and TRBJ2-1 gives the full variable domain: DTGVSQNPRHKITKRGQNVTFRCDPISEHNRLYWYRQTLGQGPEFLTYFQNEAQLEKSRLLSDRFSAERPKGSFSTLEIQRTEQGDSAMYLCASSLVGWTSTNEQFFGPGTRLTVL.

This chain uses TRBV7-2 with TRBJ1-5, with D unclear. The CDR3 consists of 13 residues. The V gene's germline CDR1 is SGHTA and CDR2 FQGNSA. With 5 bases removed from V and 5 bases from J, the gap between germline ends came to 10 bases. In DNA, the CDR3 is TGTGCCAGCAGCCCCGCAGACTATCAGCCCCAGCATTTT. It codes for CASSPADYQPQHF.

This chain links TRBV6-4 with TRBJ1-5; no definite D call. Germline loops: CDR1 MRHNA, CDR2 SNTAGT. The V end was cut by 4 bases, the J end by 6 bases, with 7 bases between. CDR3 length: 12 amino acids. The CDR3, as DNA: TGTGCCAGCAGTGTATTGGCTCAGCCCCAGCATTTT. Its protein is CASSVLAQPQHF.

This CDR3 reads CASSGWTATNEKLFF. DNA of the CDR3: TGTGCCAGTAGTGGATGGACAGCTACTAATGAAAAACTGTTTTTT. The chain combines TRBV19 with TRBJ1-4; the D gene is possibly TRBD1 (6 bases). The CDR3 covers 15 residues. The germline V and J ends were trimmed by 5 bases and 2 bases, with 12 bases remaining between them. Germline V gene data show CDR1 as LNHDA and CDR2 as SQIVND (reference sequence).

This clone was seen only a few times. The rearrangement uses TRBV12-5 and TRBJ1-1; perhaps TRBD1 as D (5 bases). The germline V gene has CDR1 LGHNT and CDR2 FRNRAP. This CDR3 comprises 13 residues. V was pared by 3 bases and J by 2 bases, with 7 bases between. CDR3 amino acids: CASGLRGNTEAFF. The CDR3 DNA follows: TGTGCTAGTGGTTTAAGGGGTAACACTGAAGCTTTCTTT.

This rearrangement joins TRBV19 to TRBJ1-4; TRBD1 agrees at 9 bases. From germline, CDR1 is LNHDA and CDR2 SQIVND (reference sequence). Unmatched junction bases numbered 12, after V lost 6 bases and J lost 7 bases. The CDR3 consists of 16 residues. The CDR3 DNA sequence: TGTGCCAGTAGACGGGGACAGGGATCAGCGGGTGAAAAACTGTTTTTT. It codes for CASRRGQGSAGEKLFF.

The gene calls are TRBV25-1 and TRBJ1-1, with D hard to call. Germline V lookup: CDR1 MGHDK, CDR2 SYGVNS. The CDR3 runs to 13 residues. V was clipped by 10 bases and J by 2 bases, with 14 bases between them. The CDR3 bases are TGTGCCACACAGTTCGCCAGTAACACTGAAGCTTTCTTT. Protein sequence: CATQFASNTEAFF. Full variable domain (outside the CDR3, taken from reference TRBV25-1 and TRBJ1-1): EADIYQTPRYLVIGTGKKITLECSQTMGHDKMYWYQQDPGMELHLIHYSYGVNSTEKGDLSSESTVSRIRTEHFPLTLESARPSHTSQYLCATQFASNTEAFFGQGTRLTVV.

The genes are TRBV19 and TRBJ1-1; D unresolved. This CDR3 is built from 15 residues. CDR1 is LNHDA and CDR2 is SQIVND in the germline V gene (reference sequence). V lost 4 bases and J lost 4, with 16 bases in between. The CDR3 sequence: CASSTTPTSRTEAFF. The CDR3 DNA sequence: TGTGCCAGTAGTACGACTCCCACATCCCGCACTGAAGCTTTCTTT.

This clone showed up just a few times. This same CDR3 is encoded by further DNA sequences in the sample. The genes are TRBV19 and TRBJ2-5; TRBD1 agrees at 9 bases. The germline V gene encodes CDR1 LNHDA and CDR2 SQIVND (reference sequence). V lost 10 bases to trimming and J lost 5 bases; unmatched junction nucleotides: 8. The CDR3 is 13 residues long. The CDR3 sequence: CATGVTGGETQYF. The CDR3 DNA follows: TGTGCCACCGGTGTGACAGGGGGTGAGACCCAGTACTTC.

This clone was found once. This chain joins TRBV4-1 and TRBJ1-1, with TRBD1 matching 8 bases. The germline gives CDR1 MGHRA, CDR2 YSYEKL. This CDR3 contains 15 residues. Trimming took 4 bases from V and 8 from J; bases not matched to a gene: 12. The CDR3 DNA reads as TGCGCCAGCAGCCGCCCCGAGACAGGGGCGTCGGAAGCTTTCTTT. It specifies CASSRPETGASEAFF.